Below, 13 T cell receptor beta chains from the same sample are listed, as sequenced in a study of control samples from healthy donors and cancer patients. Profiling relied on immunoSEQ multiplex PCR, and the TCRdb table lists in-frame clones only, not all of them. The sample contains about 150,000 clones, roughly 94% of which appear only once. What was sequenced was blood. These receptor sequences come from a man aged 35 to 55 in good health.

This clone has only a few counts. The chain recombines TRBV19 with TRBJ1-5; D perhaps matches TRBD1 (6 bases). From germline, CDR1 is LNHDA and CDR2 SQIVND (reference sequence). The CDR3 has 15 amino acids. V dropped 3 bases and J dropped 5 bases, with 14 bases sitting between them. This CDR3 reads CASSMPYRVYQPQHF. The CDR3 DNA reads TGTGCCAGTAGTATGCCCTACAGGGTTTATCAGCCCCAGCATTTT. The variable domain in full, completed from reference TRBV19 and TRBJ1-5, reads DGGITQSPKYLFRKEGQNVTLSCEQNLNHDAMYWYRQDPGQGLRLIYYSQIVNDFQKGDIAEGYSVSREKKESFPLTVTSAQKNPTAFYLCASSMPYRVYQPQHFGDGTRLSIL.

V usage is TRBV5-1 and J usage is TRBJ1-1, with 7 bases that match TRBD1. The CDR3 extends over 15 amino acids. The germline gives CDR1 SGHRS, CDR2 YFSETQ. V dropped 4 bases and J dropped 1; count of bases not matched to a gene: 7. The CDR3 sequence is CASSGLGQTNTEAFF. CDR3 in DNA: TGCGCCAGCAGCGGCCTGGGACAGACGAACACTGAAGCTTTCTTT.

The V and J genes are TRBV12-3 or TRBV12-4 and TRBJ1-4; D is ambiguous. The V and J ends lost 5 bases and 8 bases respectively, with 12 bases between them. The CDR3 runs 13 residues. The CDR3 DNA sequence: TGTGCCAGCAGTATTAGGGTAGGCGAAAAACTGTTTTTT. Translated, it gives CASSIRVGEKLFF.

V is TRBV2 and J is TRBJ2-2; perhaps TRBD1 as D (6 bases). The CDR3 contains 13 residues. V was pared by 10 bases and J by 6 bases, with 15 bases between. Germline loops: CDR1 SNHLY, CDR2 FYNNEI. CDR3 protein: CAKKTPGAGELFF. CDR3 DNA sequence: TGTGCCAAAAAAACCCCAGGGGCCGGGGAGCTGTTTTTT.

The V gene is TRBV9, the J gene TRBJ1-2; D gene uncertain. Germline CDR1 and CDR2: SGDLS and YYNGEE. V was cut by 3 bases and J by 8 bases, with 20 bases left in between. The CDR3 consists of 15 residues. CDR3 bases: TGTGCCAGCAGCGCCCCGGGCCACACAACTAACGGCTACACCTTC. Protein product: CASSAPGHTTNGYTF.

This rearrangement joins TRBV5-1 to TRBJ1-1; D might be TRBD1 (5 bases). The V end was cut by 4 bases, the J end by 1 base, with 14 bases between. Germline V gene lookup returns CDR1 SGHRS and CDR2 YFSETQ. The length of the CDR3 is 15 residues. The chain's CDR3 is CASSPVRVENTEAFF. As DNA, the CDR3 is TGCGCCAGCAGCCCAGTCAGGGTCGAGAACACTGAAGCTTTCTTT.

The chain has TRBV2 and TRBJ2-2; perhaps TRBD1 as D (6 bases). The CDR3 runs to 17 residues. Between the trimmed V and J ends, which lost 6 bases and 2 bases, there was a span of 19 bases. Germline V gene lookup returns CDR1 SNHLY and CDR2 FYNNEI. For the CDR3, the DNA is TGTGCCAGCAGCCCGGACAGAACCAGAATAAACACCGGGGAGCTGTTTTTT. Its protein product is CASSPDRTRINTGELFF.

As for this clone: Sequence at one end of the junction differs from germline and may be a read error. Other DNA variants within this sample encode the same CDR3. The chain links TRBV24-1 to TRBJ1-5; D not resolved. This CDR3 is 15 amino acids long. The germline V gene encodes CDR1 KGHDR and CDR2 SFDVKD. The chain's CDR3 is CATHPRRAFNQPQHF. CDR3 DNA: TGCGCCACGCACCCACGCAGAGCTTTCAATCAGCCCCAGCATTTT.

This clone was seen just once. This chain links TRBV9 with TRBJ2-1; D is unresolved. In germline, CDR1 is SGDLS, CDR2 YYNGEE. Between the trimmed V and J ends, which lost 0 bases and 2 bases, there was a span of 9 bases. This CDR3 is 15 amino acids long. CDR3 sequence reads: CASSVVDRPYNEQFF. The DNA for the CDR3 is TGTGCCAGCAGCGTAGTGGATCGGCCCTACAATGAGCAGTTCTTC.

There are a few counts of this clone. V gene TRBV11-2 combines with J gene TRBJ2-3; TRBD2 might be the D (6 bases). Germline V gene data show CDR1 as SGHAT and CDR2 as FQNNGV. With 1 base removed from V and 2 bases from J, the gap between germline ends came to 10 bases. The CDR3 consists of 15 residues. CDR3 DNA sequence: TGTGCCAGCAGCTTAGTTGCGGGGCCCACAGATACGCAGTATTTT. Protein: CASSLVAGPTDTQYF.

This clone was observed a few times. The chain joins TRBV21-1 to TRBJ1-1. TRBV21-1 is a pseudogene locus. The CDR3 is 17 amino acids. The CDR3 nucleotides read TGTGCCAGCAGCAAAGCGCCTCCCCAGTGGGAGAACACTGAAGCTTTCTTT. Its protein is CASSKAPPQWENTEAFF.

This chain links TRBV19 with TRBJ1-1; no firm D call. The CDR3 runs to 12 residues. Trimming shortened V by 1 base and J by 8 bases, and 8 bases separated the two germline ends. Per germline, CDR1 LNHDA and CDR2 SQIVND (reference sequence). DNA for the CDR3: TGTGCCAGTAGTATAGGGGGTCAAGAAGCTTTCTTT. It encodes CASSIGGQEAFF.

The chain joins TRBV4-3 to TRBJ1-1, with D uncertain. The CDR3 extends over 15 amino acids. Trimming pared 4 bases from V and 0 bases from J, leaving 12 bases between. CDR1 is LGHNA, CDR2 YSLEER, per germline. CDR3 in DNA: TGCGCCAGCAGCCTCTCGCGTTTTATGAACACTGAAGCTTTCTTT. Protein: CASSLSRFMNTEAFF.